This passage covers 23 T cell receptor beta chains from one sample sequenced in a study of T cell changes during pregnancy in multiple sclerosis. Clones were read by immunoSEQ multiplex PCR, and TCRdb kept only the in-frame ones, dropping some. The sample has 35,000 to 45,000 clones, more than 85% seen once. This specimen consisted of CD8+ T cells from peripheral blood mononuclear cells, obtained before pregnancy. The receptors stem from a female donor with multiple sclerosis, enrolled in a pregnancy study.

The rearrangement uses TRBV28 and TRBJ1-1, with D possibly matching TRBD1 (5 bases). Germline assignment: CDR1 MDHEN and CDR2 SYDVKM. The CDR3 spans 19 residues. V gave up 3 bases and J gave up 0 bases, with 23 bases separating them. CDR3 bases: TGTGCCAGCAGTTTGTTTTTAGACAAAGGGGTGGGGATGAACACTGAAGCTTTCTTT. Its protein product is CASSLFLDKGVGMNTEAFF.

The chain has TRBV27 and TRBJ1-5, with unresolved D. Trimming removed 3 bases at V and 0 bases at J, with 9 bases between. Germline loops: CDR1 MNHEY, CDR2 SMNVEV (reference sequence). CDR3 length: 15 amino acids. CDR3 coding DNA: TGTGCCAGCAGTTTGATAAGAGATAGCAATCAGCCCCAGCATTTT. It is translated as CASSLIRDSNQPQHF.

V usage is TRBV5-4 and J usage is TRBJ2-5; TRBD2 matches 7 bases. Per germline, CDR1 SGHNT and CDR2 YYREEE (reference sequence). V lost 1 base to trimming and J lost 4 bases; unmatched junction nucleotides: 7. The CDR3 totals 15 residues. The CDR3 spells CASSLSLGGGETQYF. CDR3 coding DNA: TGTGCCAGCAGCTTGAGTTTGGGGGGGGGAGAGACCCAGTACTTC.

V is TRBV27 and J is TRBJ1-4, with 8 bases aligning to TRBD1. The V and J ends lost 6 bases and 2 bases, in that order; junction bases with no gene match: 8. The CDR3 totals 16 residues. Germline CDR1 reads MNHEY; CDR2 reads SMNVEV (reference sequence). This CDR3 reads CASRISPGGTNEKLFF. For the CDR3, the DNA is TGTGCCAGCAGAATCTCACCAGGGGGCACTAATGAAAAACTGTTTTTT.

The V call is TRBV28, the J call TRBJ2-7, with 11 bases lining up with TRBD2. The V segment lost 2 bases and the J segment 4 bases; nucleotides outside the gene matches: 4. The V gene's germline CDR1 is MDHEN and CDR2 SYDVKM. The CDR3 loop spans 15 amino acids. The CDR3 spells CASSLPTSGTYEQYF. Written as DNA, the CDR3 is TGTGCCAGCAGTTTACCGACTAGCGGGACGTACGAGCAGTACTTC.

The CDR3 DNA is TGTGCCAGCAGTTTCGGCAGGTCTAATCAGCCCCAGCATTTT. It yields the protein CASSFGRSNQPQHF. The rearrangement uses TRBV27 and TRBJ1-5; no clear D. Trimming removed 3 bases at V and 4 bases at J, with 10 bases between. The germline V gene has CDR1 MNHEY and CDR2 SMNVEV (reference sequence). This CDR3 contains 14 residues.

CDR3 amino acids: CASSAGAGGSYNEQFF. The DNA of the CDR3 is TGTGCCAGCAGCGCCGGAGCGGGGGGGAGCTACAATGAGCAGTTCTTC. The V call is TRBV9, the J call TRBJ2-1, with TRBD2 matching over 10 bases. This CDR3 region has 16 residues. The V segment lost 3 bases and the J segment 3 bases; nucleotides outside the gene matches: 6. The germline V gene encodes CDR1 SGDLS and CDR2 YYNGEE.

In this sample, this clone turned up once. The V gene is TRBV7-9, the J gene TRBJ2-1, with a weak D call TRBD1 (5 bases). This CDR3 region has 13 residues. Germline V gene sequence: CDR1 SEHNR, CDR2 FQNEAQ (reference sequence). V gave up 5 bases and J gave up 1 base, with 6 bases separating them. The DNA for the CDR3 is TGTGCCAGCAGCGACAGTTCCTACAATGAGCAGTTCTTC. Translated: CASSDSSYNEQFF.

This rearrangement joins TRBV4-1 to TRBJ1-2, with D possibly matching TRBD1 (5 bases). There are 14 residues in the CDR3. Germline V gene sequence: CDR1 MGHRA, CDR2 YSYEKL. V lost 0 bases to trimming and J lost 6 bases, with 11 bases between them. The CDR3 reads CASSQDWGGDGYTF. The CDR3 coding sequence is TGCGCCAGCAGCCAAGATTGGGGAGGGGATGGCTACACCTTC.

The chain joins TRBV5-1 to TRBJ2-5; TRBD2 matches 12 bases. Germline CDR1 SGHRS, CDR2 YFSETQ. This CDR3 is 16 amino acids long. V was clipped by 0 bases and J by 4 bases; unmatched bases: 4. The CDR3 coding sequence is TGCGCCAGCAGCTTGGGGCTAGCGGGAGGGATAGAGACCCAGTACTTC. Amino acid sequence: CASSLGLAGGIETQYF. Using reference TRBV5-1 and TRBJ2-5 for the parts outside the CDR3, the full variable domain is KAGVTQTPRYLIKTRGQQVTLSCSPISGHRSVSWYQQTPGQGLQFLFEYFSETQRNKGNFPGRFSGRQFSNSRSEMNVSTLELGDSALYLCASSLGLAGGIETQYFGPGTRLLVL.

The chain employs TRBV25-1 and TRBJ1-1; no clear D gene. This CDR3 comprises 15 residues. The V end was cut by 1 base, the J end by 3 bases, with 12 bases between. Per germline, CDR1 MGHDK and CDR2 SYGVNS. CDR3 sequence: CASSESLGPYTEAFF. CDR3 sequence (DNA): TGTGCCAGCAGTGAATCACTTGGGCCGTACACTGAAGCTTTCTTT. The whole variable domain, filled in from reference TRBV25-1 and TRBJ1-1, reads EADIYQTPRYLVIGTGKKITLECSQTMGHDKMYWYQQDPGMELHLIHYSYGVNSTEKGDLSSESTVSRIRTEHFPLTLESARPSHTSQYLCASSESLGPYTEAFFGQGTRLTVV.

V gene TRBV28 combines with J gene TRBJ2-5; the match to TRBD1 covers 10 bases. V was clipped by 2 bases and J by 3 bases; unmatched bases: 6. The CDR3 covers 16 residues. Germline CDR1 and CDR2: MDHEN and SYDVKM. The CDR3 protein is CASSLMAGTGEETQYF. DNA for the CDR3: TGTGCCAGCAGTTTAATGGCGGGGACAGGGGAAGAGACCCAGTACTTC. Full variable domain (rest looked up from reference TRBV28 and TRBJ2-5): DVKVTQSSRYLVKRTGEKVFLECVQDMDHENMFWYRQDPGLGLRLIYFSYDVKMKEKGDIPEGYSVSREKKERFSLILESASTNQTSMYLCASSLMAGTGEETQYFGPGTRLLVL.

CDR3 nucleotides: TGTGCCAGCAGTTTACTTCCTAGTTCCGGGGAGCTGTTTTTT. Protein product: CASSLLPSSGELFF. This chain uses TRBV28 with TRBJ2-2, with D unclear. This CDR3 is 14 amino acids long. V was trimmed by 2 bases and J by 6 bases, leaving 10 bases between them. Germline CDR1 is MDHEN and CDR2 is SYDVKM.

The CDR3 DNA sequence: TGTGCCAGCAGCTTACGGCAGGGGGCATACGAGCAGTACTTC. It translates to CASSLRQGAYEQYF. This chain connects TRBV7-9 to TRBJ2-7; 8 nucleotides agree with TRBD1. The CDR3 is 14 amino acids. Per the germline V gene, CDR1 is SEHNR and CDR2 is FQNEAQ (reference sequence). The V gene end was trimmed by 2 bases and the J gene end by 4 bases; junction bases not matched to a gene: 4.

The V and J genes are TRBV5-1 and TRBJ2-1, with 9 bases fitting TRBD1. This CDR3 spans 19 amino acids. Germline V lookup: CDR1 SGHRS, CDR2 YFSETQ. The J segment lost 5 bases and the V segment lost 0 bases, leaving 15 bases of the junction unmatched. The CDR3 protein is CASSLAPGQGDPTHNEQFF. The CDR3 bases are TGCGCCAGCAGCTTGGCCCCGGGACAGGGTGACCCGACCCACAATGAGCAGTTCTTC.

This chain joins TRBV9 and TRBJ2-7; no clear D gene. The CDR3 spans 17 residues. Looked up from germline, CDR1 is SGDLS and CDR2 is YYNGEE. Trimming took off 0 bases at V and 3 bases at J, with 19 bases between the two ends. CDR3 DNA sequence: TGTGCCAGCAGCGTAGAGGCGCGGATAAAGAGGAGCTACGAGCAGTACTTC. As protein: CASSVEARIKRSYEQYF. Complete variable domain (other parts from reference TRBV9 and TRBJ2-7): DSGVTQTPKHLITATGQRVTLRCSPRSGDLSVYWYQQSLDQGLQFLIQYYNGEERAKGNILERFSAQQFPDLHSELNLSSLELGDSALYFCASSVEARIKRSYEQYFGPGTRLTVT.

The rearrangement links TRBV7-9 to TRBJ1-1; tentative D call: TRBD1 (5 bases). Trimming left V 4 bases short and J 0 bases short, with 18 bases between. The CDR3 has 17 residues. Germline V gives CDR1 SEHNR, CDR2 FQNEAQ (reference sequence). The DNA for the CDR3 is TGTGCCAGCAGCTCGACAGCGCGGGAGGAGATGAACACTGAAGCTTTCTTT. This sequence encodes CASSSTAREEMNTEAFF.

In DNA form, the CDR3 reads TGTGCCAGCAGTGCCGGGGGTCCATATGGCTACACCTTC. Residues: CASSAGGPYGYTF. V gene TRBV28 combines with J gene TRBJ1-2; D might be TRBD1 (5 bases). Trimming removed 5 bases from V and 5 bases from J, with 12 bases in between. CDR1 and CDR2 (germline): MDHEN, SYDVKM. The CDR3 length is 13 residues.

This rearrangement joins TRBV6-5 to TRBJ1-1; no definite D call. The CDR3 length is 14 residues. V was clipped by 2 bases and J by 4 bases, with 11 bases between them. Germline CDR1 and CDR2: MNHEY and SVGAGI. The CDR3 is CASSYAGVGTEAFF. For the CDR3, the DNA is TGTGCCAGCAGTTACGCGGGAGTTGGCACTGAAGCTTTCTTT.

The DNA of the CDR3 is TGTGCCAGCAGCGTAGGACTAGCGGGAGGTGCCTACGAGCAGTACTTC. Its protein is CASSVGLAGGAYEQYF. This chain connects TRBV9 to TRBJ2-7; 13 positions match TRBD2. J gave up 2 bases and V 0 bases, and 2 bases lay outside the gene matches. The germline CDR1 and CDR2 sequences are SGDLS and YYNGEE. This CDR3 has 16 amino acids.

V is TRBV29-1 and J is TRBJ2-7; TRBD1 matches 8 bases. Trimming cost V 3 bases and J 6 bases; bases outside gene matches: 7. This CDR3 is 13 amino acids long. Per the germline V gene, CDR1 is SQVTM and CDR2 is ANQGSEA. The CDR3 here is CSVDRGTGSEQYF. The CDR3 bases are TGCAGCGTTGACCGGGGGACAGGTAGCGAGCAGTACTTC.

A few counts support this clone. The rearrangement joins TRBV27 to TRBJ1-5; a weak D match, TRBD1 (5 bases). Germline V lookup: CDR1 MNHEY, CDR2 SMNVEV (reference sequence). The V end was cut by 1 base, the J end by 4 bases, with 14 bases between. This CDR3 has 16 residues. The CDR3, as DNA: TGTGCCAGCAGTTTATTTGGGGCAGTAGGGAATCAGCCCCAGCATTTT. This sequence encodes CASSLFGAVGNQPQHF.

The V call is TRBV15, the J call TRBJ2-1, with 8 bases identical to TRBD2. V gave up 3 bases and J gave up 5 bases; unmatched junction bases: 9. The CDR3 runs 16 residues. Germline loops: CDR1 LNHNV, CDR2 YYDKDF (reference sequence). The CDR3 nucleotides are TGTGCCACCAGCAGTCTTTTAGCGGGACTCCACAATGAGCAGTTCTTC. Protein sequence: CATSSLLAGLHNEQFF.